Listed below are T cell receptor beta chains from one sample, sequenced in a study of cytomegalovirus exposure and HLA in healthy donors. The repertoire was sequenced with immunoSEQ multiplex PCR; TCRdb's copy has only in-frame clones and lacks some. The sample carries approximately 170,000 clones, around 65% recorded once. The sample comprised PBMCs. These receptors were obtained from a woman between 40 and 50 years old in good health and CMV-seropositive. CDR3s include the opening cysteine and the closing phenylalanine or tryptophan. A D gene is named only where the DNA matches it firmly. Clone sizes are given selectively: once, few, many, or a class where the clone is expanded.

D	V	size	J	CDR3	DNA
NA	TRBV5-4	NA	TRBJ1-1	CASSLVGAYTEAFF	TGTGCCAGCAGCTTGGTGGGGGCGTACACTGAAGCTTTCTTT
TRBD2	TRBV7-2	NA	TRBJ2-5	CASSIQLAGEETQYF	TGTGCCAGCAGCATACAACTAGCGGGGGAAGAGACCCAGTACTTC
TRBD2	TRBV19	NA	TRBJ2-7	CASSTGGRSSYEQYF	TGTGCCAGTAGTACTGGCGGGAGGAGCTCCTACGAGCAGTACTTC
NA	TRBV4-2	NA	TRBJ1-2	CASSQVIPLTGSKMYGYTF	TGTGCCAGCAGCCAAGTGATTCCCTTGACAGGTAGTAAGATGTATGGCTACACCTTC
TRBD1	TRBV4-3	few	TRBJ1-1	CASSQGTANTEAFF	TGCGCCAGCAGCCAGGGGACAGCGAACACTGAAGCTTTCTTT
NA	TRBV7-2	NA	TRBJ2-7	CASTRWGESYEQYF	TGTGCCAGCACACGGTGGGGGGAATCCTACGAGCAGTACTTC
TRBD2	TRBV2	NA	TRBJ2-5	CASSLGGAGGGETQYF	TGTGCCAGCAGTTTGGGGGGAGCGGGAGGCGGAGAGACCCAGTACTTC
NA	TRBV28	NA	TRBJ1-5	CASSLVKNQPQHF	TGTGCCAGCAGTTTAGTCAAAAATCAGCCCCAGCATTTT
TRBD2	TRBV10-3	once	TRBJ2-3	CAISDPSASGRLGTQYF	TGTGCCATCAGTGACCCAAGCGCTAGCGGGAGACTCGGTACGCAGTATTTT
TRBD1	TRBV5-1	NA	TRBJ2-3	CASSLRSGGADTQYF	TGCGCCAGCAGCTTGAGGTCAGGGGGCGCAGATACGCAGTATTTT
TRBD2	TRBV5-4	once	TRBJ2-7	CASSIGVSGGNYEQYF	TGTGCCAGCAGCATCGGTGTCAGCGGGGGGAACTACGAGCAGTACTTC
TRBD2	TRBV9	once	TRBJ2-7	CASSVEGVAGSYEQYF	TGTGCCAGCAGCGTAGAGGGTGTAGCGGGATCCTACGAGCAGTACTTC
TRBD2	TRBV7-2	few	TRBJ2-7	CASSLEASGYEQYF	TGTGCCAGCAGCTTAGAGGCTAGCGGATACGAGCAGTACTTC
NA	TRBV29-1	few	TRBJ2-4	CSVVGADKNIQYF	TGCAGCGTTGTGGGAGCAGACAAAAACATTCAGTACTTC
NA	TRBV4-3	few	TRBJ2-7	CASSQATGGYEQYF	TGCGCCAGCAGCCAAGCTACAGGAGGGTACGAGCAGTACTTC
NA	TRBV19	NA	TRBJ1-4	CASSIQGLSNEKLFF	TGTGCCAGTAGTATTCAGGGTTTATCTAATGAAAAACTGTTTTTT
NA	TRBV7-2	NA	TRBJ2-3	CASSPPPVGDTQYF	TGTGCCAGCAGCCCCCCTCCGGTCGGGGATACGCAGTATTTT
TRBD1	TRBV5-1	NA	TRBJ1-2	CASSLAIGTAYGYTF	TGCGCCAGCAGCTTGGCGATCGGGACAGCCTATGGCTACACCTTC
TRBD1	TRBV5-1	few	TRBJ2-2	CASSTPGTGNTGELFF	TGCGCCAGCAGCACCCCCGGGACAGGGAACACCGGGGAGCTGTTTTTT
NA	TRBV7-2	NA	TRBJ1-1	CASRVGRSTEAFF	TGTGCCAGCAGGGTGGGGCGGTCCACTGAAGCTTTCTTT
TRBD2	TRBV12-5	NA	TRBJ2-7	CASGFGGGTYEQYF	TGTGCTAGTGGTTTCGGGGGGGGAACCTACGAGCAGTACTTC
TRBD2	TRBV9	NA	TRBJ2-5	CASSASGAIQETQYF	TGTGCCAGCAGCGCTAGCGGGGCGATACAAGAGACCCAGTACTTC
NA	TRBV5-4	NA	TRBJ2-2	CASSLEDYTGELFF	TGTGCCAGCAGCTTGGAGGACTACACCGGGGAGCTGTTTTTT
NA	TRBV9	NA	TRBJ1-3	CASSPMGGSGNTIYF	TGTGCCAGCAGCCCAATGGGGGGGTCTGGAAACACCATATATTTT
NA	TRBV7-8	NA	TRBJ1-4	CASSSIGGDEKLFF	TGTGCCAGCAGCTCGATAGGGGGTGATGAAAAACTGTTTTTT
TRBD2	TRBV9	NA	TRBJ2-7	CASSVGTSDSYEQYF	TGTGCCAGCAGCGTTGGGACTAGCGACTCCTACGAGCAGTACTTC
NA	TRBV6-1	NA	TRBJ1-6	CASSGQGRSPLHF	TGTGCCAGCAGTGGCCAGGGCCGGTCACCCCTCCACTTT
TRBD1	TRBV29-1	NA	TRBJ2-1	CSVGGLTGGDEQFF	TGCAGCGTTGGGGGACTAACAGGGGGCGATGAGCAGTTCTTC
TRBD2	TRBV5-1	NA	TRBJ2-2	CASSQGLAGYTGELFF	TGCGCCAGCAGCCAGGGACTAGCGGGGTACACCGGGGAGCTGTTTTTT
TRBD1	TRBV28	NA	TRBJ1-5	CASRPSGTGLIQGDQPQHF	TGTGCCAGCAGACCCAGCGGGACAGGCTTGATCCAGGGGGATCAGCCCCAGCATTTT
NA	TRBV9	NA	TRBJ2-3	CASSVDGSTDTQYF	TGTGCCAGCAGCGTAGATGGTAGTACAGATACGCAGTATTTT
TRBD1	TRBV9	many	TRBJ2-5	CASSAGGSGQETQYF	TGTGCCAGCAGCGCAGGGGGCAGCGGCCAAGAGACCCAGTACTTC
TRBD1	TRBV6-1	NA	TRBJ2-2	CAISTRDRSTGELFF	TGTGCCATCTCGACCAGGGACAGGTCCACCGGGGAGCTGTTTTTT
TRBD2	TRBV7-7	NA	TRBJ2-1	CASSLEAGGYNEQFF	TGTGCTAGCAGCTTAGAAGCGGGAGGTTACAATGAGCAGTTCTTC
NA	TRBV5-1	NA	TRBJ1-6	CASSFLPGENSPLHF	TGCGCCAGCAGCTTTCTTCCAGGGGAAAATTCACCCCTCCACTTT
NA	TRBV19	few	TRBJ1-1	CASSSEANTEAFF	TGTGCCAGTAGTTCGGAGGCGAACACTGAAGCTTTCTTT
NA	TRBV4-1	NA	TRBJ2-1	CASSLLGNEQFF	TGCGCCAGCAGCCTCCTCGGCAATGAGCAGTTCTTC
TRBD2	TRBV4-3	NA	TRBJ2-3	CASSRGLAGANTDTQYF	TGCGCCAGCAGCCGAGGACTAGCGGGAGCAAACACAGATACGCAGTATTTT
NA	TRBV7-9	NA	TRBJ2-7	CASSLLASEAYEQYF	TGTGCCAGCAGCTTATTGGCTAGCGAGGCCTACGAGCAGTACTTC
NA	TRBV5-5	NA	TRBJ1-6	CASSLATVAYNSPLHF	TGTGCCAGCAGCTTGGCCACGGTTGCCTATAATTCACCCCTCCACTTT